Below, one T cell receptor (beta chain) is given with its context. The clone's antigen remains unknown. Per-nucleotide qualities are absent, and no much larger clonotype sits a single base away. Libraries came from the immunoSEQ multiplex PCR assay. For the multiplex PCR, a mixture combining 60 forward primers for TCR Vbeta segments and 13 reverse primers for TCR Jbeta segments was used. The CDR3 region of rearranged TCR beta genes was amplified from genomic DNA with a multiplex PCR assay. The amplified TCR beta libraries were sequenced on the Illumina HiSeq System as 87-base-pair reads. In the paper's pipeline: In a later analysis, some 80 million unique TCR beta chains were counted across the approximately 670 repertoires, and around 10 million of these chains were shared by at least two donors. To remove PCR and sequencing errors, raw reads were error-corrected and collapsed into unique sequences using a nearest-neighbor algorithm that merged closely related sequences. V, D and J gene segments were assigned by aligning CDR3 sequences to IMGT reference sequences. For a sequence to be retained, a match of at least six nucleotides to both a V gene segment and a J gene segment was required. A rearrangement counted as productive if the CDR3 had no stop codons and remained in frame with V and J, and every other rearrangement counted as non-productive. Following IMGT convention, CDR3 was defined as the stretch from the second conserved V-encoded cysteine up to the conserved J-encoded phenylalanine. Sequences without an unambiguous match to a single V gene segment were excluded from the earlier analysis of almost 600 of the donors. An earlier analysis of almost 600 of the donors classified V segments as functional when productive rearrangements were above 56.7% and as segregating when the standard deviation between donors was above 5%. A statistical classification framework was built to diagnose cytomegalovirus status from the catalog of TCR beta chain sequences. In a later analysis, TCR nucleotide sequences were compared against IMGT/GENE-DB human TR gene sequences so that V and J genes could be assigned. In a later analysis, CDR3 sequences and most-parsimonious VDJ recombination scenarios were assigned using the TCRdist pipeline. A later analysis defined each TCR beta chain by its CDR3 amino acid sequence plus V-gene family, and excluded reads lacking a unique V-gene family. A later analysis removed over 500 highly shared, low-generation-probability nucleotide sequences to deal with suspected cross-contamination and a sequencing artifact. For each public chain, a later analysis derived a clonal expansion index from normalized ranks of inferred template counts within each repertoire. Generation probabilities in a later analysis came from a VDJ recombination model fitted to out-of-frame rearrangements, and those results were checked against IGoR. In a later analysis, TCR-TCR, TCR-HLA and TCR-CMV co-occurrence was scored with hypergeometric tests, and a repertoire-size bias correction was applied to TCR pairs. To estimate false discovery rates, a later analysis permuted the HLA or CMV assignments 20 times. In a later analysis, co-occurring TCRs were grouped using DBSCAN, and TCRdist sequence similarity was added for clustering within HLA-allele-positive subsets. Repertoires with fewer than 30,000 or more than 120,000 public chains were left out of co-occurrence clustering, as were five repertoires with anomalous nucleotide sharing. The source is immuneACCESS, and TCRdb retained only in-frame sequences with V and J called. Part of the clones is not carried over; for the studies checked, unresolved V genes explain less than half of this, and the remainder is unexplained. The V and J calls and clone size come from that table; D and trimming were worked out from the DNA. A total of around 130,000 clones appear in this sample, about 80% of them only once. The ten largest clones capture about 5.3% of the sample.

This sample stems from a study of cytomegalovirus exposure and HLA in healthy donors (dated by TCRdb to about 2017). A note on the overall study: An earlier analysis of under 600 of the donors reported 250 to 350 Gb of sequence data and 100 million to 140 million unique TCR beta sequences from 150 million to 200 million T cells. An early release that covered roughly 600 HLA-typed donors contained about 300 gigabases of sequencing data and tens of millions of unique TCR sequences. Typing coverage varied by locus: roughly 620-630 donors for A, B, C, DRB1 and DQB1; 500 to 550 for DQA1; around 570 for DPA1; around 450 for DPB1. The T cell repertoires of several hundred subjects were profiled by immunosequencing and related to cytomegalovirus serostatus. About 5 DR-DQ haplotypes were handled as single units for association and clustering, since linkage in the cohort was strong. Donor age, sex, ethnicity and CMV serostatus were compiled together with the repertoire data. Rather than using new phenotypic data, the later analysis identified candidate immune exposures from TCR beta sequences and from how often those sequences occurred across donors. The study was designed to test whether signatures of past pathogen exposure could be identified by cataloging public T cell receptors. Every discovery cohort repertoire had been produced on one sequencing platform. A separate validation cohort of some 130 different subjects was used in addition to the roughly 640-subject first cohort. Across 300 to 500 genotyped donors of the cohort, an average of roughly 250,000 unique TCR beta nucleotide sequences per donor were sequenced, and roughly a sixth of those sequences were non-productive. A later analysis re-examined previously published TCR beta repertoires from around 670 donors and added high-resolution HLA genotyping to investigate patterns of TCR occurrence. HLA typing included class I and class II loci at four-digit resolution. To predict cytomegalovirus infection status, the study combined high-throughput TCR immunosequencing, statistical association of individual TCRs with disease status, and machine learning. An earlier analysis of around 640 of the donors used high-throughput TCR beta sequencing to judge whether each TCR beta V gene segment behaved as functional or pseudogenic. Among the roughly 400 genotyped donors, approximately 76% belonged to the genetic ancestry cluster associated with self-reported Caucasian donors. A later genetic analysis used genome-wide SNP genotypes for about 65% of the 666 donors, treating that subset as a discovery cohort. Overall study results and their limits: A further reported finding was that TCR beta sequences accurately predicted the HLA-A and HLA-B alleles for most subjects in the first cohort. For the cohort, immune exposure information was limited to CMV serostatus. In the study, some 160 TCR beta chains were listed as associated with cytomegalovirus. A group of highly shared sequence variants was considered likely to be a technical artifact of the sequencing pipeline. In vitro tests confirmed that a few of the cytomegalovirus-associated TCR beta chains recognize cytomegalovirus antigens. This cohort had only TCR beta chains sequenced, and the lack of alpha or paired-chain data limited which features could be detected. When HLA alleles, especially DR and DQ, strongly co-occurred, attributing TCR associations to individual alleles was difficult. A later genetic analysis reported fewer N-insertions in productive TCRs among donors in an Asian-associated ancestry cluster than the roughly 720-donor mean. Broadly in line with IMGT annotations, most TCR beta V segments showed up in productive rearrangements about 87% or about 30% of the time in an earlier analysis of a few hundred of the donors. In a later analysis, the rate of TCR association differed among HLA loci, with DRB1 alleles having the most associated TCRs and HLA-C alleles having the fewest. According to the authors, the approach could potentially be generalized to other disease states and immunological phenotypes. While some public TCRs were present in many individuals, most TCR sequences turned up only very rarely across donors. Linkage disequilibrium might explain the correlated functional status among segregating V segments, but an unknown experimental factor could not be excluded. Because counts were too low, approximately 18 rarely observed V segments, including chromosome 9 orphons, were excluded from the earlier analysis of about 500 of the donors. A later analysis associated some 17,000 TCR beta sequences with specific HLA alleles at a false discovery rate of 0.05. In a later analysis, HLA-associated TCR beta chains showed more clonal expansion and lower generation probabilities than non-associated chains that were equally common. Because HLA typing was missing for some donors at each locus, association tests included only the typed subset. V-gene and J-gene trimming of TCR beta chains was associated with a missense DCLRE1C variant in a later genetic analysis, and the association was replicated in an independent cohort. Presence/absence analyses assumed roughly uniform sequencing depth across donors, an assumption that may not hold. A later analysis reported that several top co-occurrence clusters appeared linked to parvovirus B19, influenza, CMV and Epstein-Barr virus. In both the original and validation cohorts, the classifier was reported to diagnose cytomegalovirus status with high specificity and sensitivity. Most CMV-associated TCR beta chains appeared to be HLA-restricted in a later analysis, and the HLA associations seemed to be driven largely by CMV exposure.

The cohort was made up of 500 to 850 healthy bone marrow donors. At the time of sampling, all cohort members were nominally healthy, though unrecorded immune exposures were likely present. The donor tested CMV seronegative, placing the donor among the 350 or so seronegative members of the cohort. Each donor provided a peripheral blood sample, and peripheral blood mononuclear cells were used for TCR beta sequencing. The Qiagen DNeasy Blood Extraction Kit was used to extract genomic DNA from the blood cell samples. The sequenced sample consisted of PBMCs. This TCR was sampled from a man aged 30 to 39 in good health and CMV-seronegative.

The DNA sequence is as follows: TGTGCCAGCAGCTTGACTAGCGGGCTCACAGATACGCAGTATTTT. The encoded protein is CASSLTSGLTDTQYF. The sequence links TRBV7-2 to TRBJ2-3; 10 bases in between match TRBD2. Reading from cysteine to phenylalanine, the CDR3 counts 15 amino acids. Just CDR3 DNA is preserved here, 45 bases in frame from base 1. Sequences SGHTA (CDR1) and FQGNSA (CDR2) are obtained from the germline V gene. Germline trimming amounts to 3 bases on V and 2 bases on J, with 2 as the count of junction bases outside the gene matches.